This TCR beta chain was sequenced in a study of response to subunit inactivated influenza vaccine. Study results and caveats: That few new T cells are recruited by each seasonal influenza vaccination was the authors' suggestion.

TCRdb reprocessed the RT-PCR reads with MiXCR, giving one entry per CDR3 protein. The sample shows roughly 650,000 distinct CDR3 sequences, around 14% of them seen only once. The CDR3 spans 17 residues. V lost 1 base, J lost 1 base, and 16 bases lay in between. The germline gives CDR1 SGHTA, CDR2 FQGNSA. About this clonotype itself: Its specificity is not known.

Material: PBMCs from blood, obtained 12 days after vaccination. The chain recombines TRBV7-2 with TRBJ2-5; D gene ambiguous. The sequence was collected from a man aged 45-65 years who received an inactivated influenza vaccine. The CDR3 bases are TGTGCCAGCAGCTTAGTCGGAACCGGTTTCTCCCAAGAGACCCAGTACTTC. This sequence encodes CASSLVGTGFSQETQYF.